These T cell receptor beta chains were read from a single sample in a study of T cells after posttransplantation cyclophosphamide. Produced via immunoSEQ multiplex PCR; TCRdb's table is partial and in-frame only. The repertoire holds about 21,000 clones, with roughly 98% as singletons. Specimen: naive CD8+ T cells sorted from PBMCs. These TCRs come from a man aged 35-49 years in good health, CMV-negative, and a related stem cell transplant donor. CDR3s include the opening cysteine and the closing phenylalanine or tryptophan. A D gene is named only where the DNA matches it firmly. The size of a clone is reported for some rows only, either as once, few or many, or as a class for expanded clones.

V gene: TRBV27; clone size: .; CDR3 length: 16; D gene: .; J gene: TRBJ1-4; CDR3 DNA: TGTGCCAGCAGTTTCTCCAGGGATCTTCGCCTTGAAAAACTGTTTTTT; CDR3 protein: CASSFSRDLRLEKLFF
V gene: TRBV2; clone size: .; CDR3 length: 13; D gene: .; J gene: TRBJ2-1; CDR3 DNA: TGTGCCAGCAGTAGGGGGTCCTACAATGAGCAGTTCTTC; CDR3 protein: CASSRGSYNEQFF
V gene: TRBV7-9; clone size: once; CDR3 length: 15; D gene: TRBD2; J gene: TRBJ2-2; CDR3 DNA: TGTGCCAGCAGCTTGACTAGCGGGAGAACCGGGGAGCTGTTTTTT; CDR3 protein: CASSLTSGRTGELFF
V gene: TRBV6-5; clone size: .; CDR3 length: 13; D gene: .; J gene: TRBJ1-1; CDR3 DNA: TGCGCCAGCAGTTACTCGAATACAGCCGGAGCTTTCTTT; CDR3 protein: CASSYSNTAGAFF
V gene: TRBV29-1; clone size: .; CDR3 length: 14; D gene: TRBD1; J gene: TRBJ1-4; CDR3 DNA: TGCAGCGTTGATACAGGGGTTGCTAATGAAAAACTGTTTTTT; CDR3 protein: CSVDTGVANEKLFF
V gene: TRBV25-1; clone size: .; CDR3 length: 13; D gene: .; J gene: TRBJ1-6; CDR3 DNA: TGTGCCAGCAGTGAACTTAATAATTCCCCCCTCCACTTT; CDR3 protein: CASSELNNSPLHF
V gene: TRBV5-5; clone size: .; CDR3 length: 19; D gene: TRBD2; J gene: TRBJ2-1; CDR3 DNA: TGTGCCAGCAGTTCGCCGTCGGGACTAGCGGAATATTCCTACAATGAGCAGTTCTTC; CDR3 protein: CASSSPSGLAEYSYNEQFF
V gene: TRBV27; clone size: few; CDR3 length: 14; D gene: TRBD2; J gene: TRBJ2-7; CDR3 DNA: TGTGCCAGCAGTTTATCGGGACTACCCCCGGAGCAGTACTTC; CDR3 protein: CASSLSGLPPEQYF
V gene: TRBV27; clone size: .; CDR3 length: 18; D gene: TRBD1; J gene: TRBJ2-1; CDR3 DNA: TGTGCCAGCAGTCCGATCGTGACAGGGGGGTTTAGCTACAATGAGCAGTTCTTC; CDR3 protein: CASSPIVTGGFSYNEQFF
V gene: TRBV10-3; clone size: .; CDR3 length: 14; D gene: TRBD1; J gene: TRBJ2-7; CDR3 DNA: TGTGCCATCAGTTCGGACAGGGAATACTACGAGCAGTACTTC; CDR3 protein: CAISSDREYYEQYF
V gene: TRBV27; clone size: .; CDR3 length: 15; D gene: .; J gene: TRBJ2-3; CDR3 DNA: TGTGCCAGCAGTTTATGGGCCGGGGGCACAGATACGCAGTATTTT; CDR3 protein: CASSLWAGGTDTQYF
V gene: TRBV2; clone size: .; CDR3 length: 15; D gene: .; J gene: TRBJ1-4; CDR3 DNA: TGTGCCAGCACCGGGGGGGGGCACCCTAATGAAAAACTGTTTTTT; CDR3 protein: CASTGGGHPNEKLFF
V gene: TRBV18; clone size: few; CDR3 length: 12; D gene: .; J gene: TRBJ1-5; CDR3 DNA: TGTGCCAGCTCGGACTACAATCAGCCCCAGCATTTT; CDR3 protein: CASSDYNQPQHF
V gene: TRBV18; clone size: .; CDR3 length: 14; D gene: .; J gene: TRBJ1-1; CDR3 DNA: TGTGCCAGCTCACCGGACAACATGAACACTGAAGCTTTCTTT; CDR3 protein: CASSPDNMNTEAFF
V gene: TRBV5-1; clone size: .; CDR3 length: 14; D gene: .; J gene: TRBJ1-2; CDR3 DNA: TGCGCCAGCACGTTCAGTGCAGGGTCGGGCGGCTACACCTTC; CDR3 protein: CASTFSAGSGGYTF
V gene: TRBV27; clone size: .; CDR3 length: 14; D gene: .; J gene: TRBJ1-5; CDR3 DNA: TGTGCCAGCAGTTTATTACAGGGATTGCAGCCCCAGCATTTT; CDR3 protein: CASSLLQGLQPQHF
V gene: TRBV9; clone size: .; CDR3 length: 14; D gene: .; J gene: TRBJ2-7; CDR3 DNA: TGTGCCAGCAGCGCGGAAGGGGGGGGTTACGAGCAGTACTTC; CDR3 protein: CASSAEGGGYEQYF
V gene: TRBV7-9; clone size: .; CDR3 length: 16; D gene: .; J gene: TRBJ1-4; CDR3 DNA: TGTGCCAGCAGCTTAGGGTTGGGGGCGGCTAATGAAAAACTGTTTTTT; CDR3 protein: CASSLGLGAANEKLFF
V gene: TRBV19; clone size: .; CDR3 length: 15; D gene: TRBD2; J gene: TRBJ2-3; CDR3 DNA: TGTGCCAGTAGTGAGGGACTAGCGAACACAGATACGCAGTATTTT; CDR3 protein: CASSEGLANTDTQYF
V gene: TRBV2; clone size: .; CDR3 length: 15; D gene: TRBD2; J gene: TRBJ2-3; CDR3 DNA: TGTGCCAGCAGTGAGGTGCGGGAGGGCACAGATACGCAGTATTTT; CDR3 protein: CASSEVREGTDTQYF
V gene: TRBV4-2; clone size: .; CDR3 length: 14; D gene: TRBD1; J gene: TRBJ2-7; CDR3 DNA: TGTGCCAGCAGCCAGCCGGGACAGGGGGGGGAGCAGTACTTC; CDR3 protein: CASSQPGQGGEQYF
V gene: TRBV11-2; clone size: .; CDR3 length: 14; D gene: .; J gene: TRBJ2-2; CDR3 DNA: TGTGCCAGCTCAGGAGGGTGGAACACCGGGGAGCTGTTTTTT; CDR3 protein: CASSGGWNTGELFF
V gene: TRBV6-5; clone size: .; CDR3 length: 14; D gene: TRBD2; J gene: TRBJ2-7; CDR3 DNA: TGTGCCAGCAGTTACGCTAGCGGGGCCTACGAGCAGTACTTC; CDR3 protein: CASSYASGAYEQYF
V gene: TRBV5-1; clone size: once; CDR3 length: 15; D gene: TRBD1; J gene: TRBJ2-7; CDR3 DNA: TGCGCCAGCACAGGACAGGGATCGATGGGTTACGAGCAGTACTTC; CDR3 protein: CASTGQGSMGYEQYF
V gene: TRBV4-2; clone size: once; CDR3 length: 15; D gene: TRBD2; J gene: TRBJ2-5; CDR3 DNA: TGTGCCAGCAGTCTTACTAGCGGGAGTTACGGGACCCAGTACTTC; CDR3 protein: CASSLTSGSYGTQYF
V gene: TRBV2; clone size: .; CDR3 length: 13; D gene: TRBD1; J gene: TRBJ2-1; CDR3 DNA: TGTGCCAGCAAATTACAGGGGGATGATGAGCAGTTCTTC; CDR3 protein: CASKLQGDDEQFF
V gene: TRBV7-9; clone size: .; CDR3 length: 13; D gene: .; J gene: TRBJ2-7; CDR3 DNA: TGTGCCAGCAGCTTATCTGACACCTACGAGCAGTACTTC; CDR3 protein: CASSLSDTYEQYF
V gene: TRBV11-2; clone size: .; CDR3 length: 17; D gene: .; J gene: TRBJ1-1; CDR3 DNA: TGTGCCAGCAGCTCTCAACCCCGGACAGCCCTGAACACTGAAGCTTTCTTT; CDR3 protein: CASSSQPRTALNTEAFF
V gene: TRBV27; clone size: .; CDR3 length: 16; D gene: TRBD1; J gene: TRBJ1-4; CDR3 DNA: TGTGCCAGCAGTTTATATAGACAGGGAGGTAATGAAAAACTGTTTTTT; CDR3 protein: CASSLYRQGGNEKLFF
V gene: TRBV28; clone size: .; CDR3 length: 10; D gene: .; J gene: TRBJ1-2; CDR3 DNA: TGTGCCAGCAGTAGAGGGGGCTACACCTTC; CDR3 protein: CASSRGGYTF
V gene: TRBV9; clone size: .; CDR3 length: 15; D gene: TRBD2; J gene: TRBJ2-7; CDR3 DNA: TGTGCCAGCAGCGTAGAAGCGGGAGGGCCTTACGAGCAGTACTTC; CDR3 protein: CASSVEAGGPYEQYF
V gene: TRBV14; clone size: .; CDR3 length: 15; D gene: TRBD1; J gene: TRBJ2-3; CDR3 DNA: TGTGCCAGCAGCCAGGACAGGGAAAGCACAGATACGCAGTATTTT; CDR3 protein: CASSQDRESTDTQYF
V gene: TRBV4-3; clone size: .; CDR3 length: 14; D gene: .; J gene: TRBJ1-2; CDR3 DNA: TGCGCCAGCAGCCAAGATCGGACAGCCTATGGCTACACCTTC; CDR3 protein: CASSQDRTAYGYTF
V gene: TRBV6-1; clone size: once; CDR3 length: 13; D gene: .; J gene: TRBJ1-2; CDR3 DNA: TGTGCCAGCAGTGAAATGGGAGACTATGGCTACACCTTC; CDR3 protein: CASSEMGDYGYTF
V gene: TRBV7-2; clone size: .; CDR3 length: 11; D gene: .; J gene: TRBJ2-7; CDR3 DNA: TGTGCCAGCAGCCCCGGACTCGAGCAGTACTTC; CDR3 protein: CASSPGLEQYF
V gene: TRBV5-4; clone size: .; CDR3 length: 13; D gene: TRBD1; J gene: TRBJ1-1; CDR3 DNA: TGTGCCAGCAGCAACCTCGGACAGGCAGAAGCTTTCTTT; CDR3 protein: CASSNLGQAEAFF
V gene: TRBV7-9; clone size: .; CDR3 length: 15; D gene: TRBD1; J gene: TRBJ1-3; CDR3 DNA: TGTGCCAGCAGCCTACAGGGGTTCGGTGGAAACACCATATATTTT; CDR3 protein: CASSLQGFGGNTIYF
V gene: TRBV9; clone size: .; CDR3 length: 12; D gene: TRBD1; J gene: TRBJ1-4; CDR3 DNA: TGTGCCAGCAGCGTACCAGGGGGAGAACTGTTTTTT; CDR3 protein: CASSVPGGELFF
V gene: TRBV18; clone size: .; CDR3 length: 16; D gene: .; J gene: TRBJ2-1; CDR3 DNA: TGTGCCAGCTCACCGACCGGGGGTGGCGTCTACAATGAGCAGTTCTTC; CDR3 protein: CASSPTGGGVYNEQFF
V gene: TRBV23-1; clone size: .; CDR3 length: 16; D gene: .; J gene: TRBJ2-7; CDR3 DNA: TGCGCCAGCAGTCAGTTTTGGGGACTGCCAGCCTACGAGCAGTACTTC; CDR3 protein: CASSQFWGLPAYEQYF
V gene: TRBV12-5; clone size: .; CDR3 length: 18; D gene: TRBD1; J gene: TRBJ1-2; CDR3 DNA: TGTGCTAGTGGTTTTTACCCCGCCAGGGGGGCGTTATCCCAGGGCTACACCTTC; CDR3 protein: CASGFYPARGALSQGYTF
V gene: TRBV5-8; clone size: .; CDR3 length: 15; D gene: TRBD2; J gene: TRBJ2-1; CDR3 DNA: TGTGCCAGCAGCATCAGCGGGGGGACCTACAATGAGCAGTTCTTC; CDR3 protein: CASSISGGTYNEQFF
V gene: TRBV6-5; clone size: .; CDR3 length: 15; D gene: TRBD1; J gene: TRBJ1-2; CDR3 DNA: TGTGCCAGCAGTTACTCGGGCAGGGGGTACTATGGCTACACCTTC; CDR3 protein: CASSYSGRGYYGYTF
V gene: TRBV6-5; clone size: .; CDR3 length: 15; D gene: .; J gene: TRBJ1-2; CDR3 DNA: TGTGCCAGCAGGCCCCCGGGGGGCGAATATTATGGCTACACCTTC; CDR3 protein: CASRPPGGEYYGYTF
V gene: TRBV13; clone size: .; CDR3 length: 16; D gene: .; J gene: TRBJ2-1; CDR3 DNA: TGTGCCAGCAGCTCTATGCGGAGCGGAACCTACAATGAGCAGTTCTTC; CDR3 protein: CASSSMRSGTYNEQFF